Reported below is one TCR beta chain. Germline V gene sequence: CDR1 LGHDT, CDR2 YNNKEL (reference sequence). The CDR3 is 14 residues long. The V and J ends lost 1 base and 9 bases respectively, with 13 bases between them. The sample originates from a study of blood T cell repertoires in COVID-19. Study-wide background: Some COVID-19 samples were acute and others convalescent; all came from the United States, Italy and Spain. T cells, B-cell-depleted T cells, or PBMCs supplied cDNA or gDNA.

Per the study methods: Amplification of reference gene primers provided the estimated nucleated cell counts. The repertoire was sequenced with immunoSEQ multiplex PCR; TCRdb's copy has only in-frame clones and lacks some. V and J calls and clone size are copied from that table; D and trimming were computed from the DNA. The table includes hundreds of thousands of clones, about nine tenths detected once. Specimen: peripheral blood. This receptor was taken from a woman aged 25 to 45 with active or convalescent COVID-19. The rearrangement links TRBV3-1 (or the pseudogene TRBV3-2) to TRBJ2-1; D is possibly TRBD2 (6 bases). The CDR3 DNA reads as TGTGCCAGCAGCCAAGGGGGGACTTGGGTTGAGCAGTTCTTC. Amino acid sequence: CASSQGGTWVEQFF.